This T cell receptor beta chain was recorded in a study of long-term antiretroviral therapy in people with HIV. At the survey level, the v3.0 immunoSEQ assay was run. Only in-frame clones appear in the TCRdb table, and some are missing; sequencing was by immunoSEQ multiplex PCR. This table holds 38,000 or so clones, less than 95% found once. The CDR3 is made up of 16 amino acids. Germline-derived CDR1 and CDR2 are SEHNR and FQNEAQ (reference sequence). Trimming removed 6 bases from V and 5 bases from J; junction bases left unmatched: 10. People in the study who had HIV all got their treatment in the United States. DNA was extracted from approximately 1-10 million thawed cryopreserved PBMC.

The receptor was derived from a young man with HIV. The sample was unsorted PBMCs, taken about 9.1 years after starting antiretroviral therapy. The rearrangement uses TRBV7-9 and TRBJ1-4, with 9 positions matching TRBD1. CDR3 loop: CASRIQGANMNEKLFF. CDR3 DNA sequence: TGTGCCAGCAGAATACAGGGGGCGAATATGAATGAAAAACTGTTTTTT. The full variable domain, rest sourced from reference TRBV7-9 and TRBJ1-4, is DTGVSQNPRHKITKRGQNVTFRCDPISEHNRLYWYRQTLGQGPEFLTYFQNEAQLEKSRLLSDRFSAERPKGSFSTLEIQRTEQGDSAMYLCASRIQGANMNEKLFFGSGTQLSVL.